Presented here are 29 T cell receptor beta chains from one specimen sequenced in a study of blood T cell repertoires in COVID-19. TCRdb's table, derived via immunoSEQ multiplex PCR, lists solely in-frame clones and lacks some. The repertoire has approximately 340,000 clones, about four fifths of them found once; the top ten carry 2.5% to 3.5%. Sequenced: peripheral blood. The receptors derive from a man under 40 with active or convalescent COVID-19.

The CDR3 protein is CASSTDPGANQPQHF. The CDR3 DNA reads TGTGCCAGCAGTACGGATCCAGGGGCCAATCAGCCCCAGCATTTT. V usage is TRBV9 and J usage is TRBJ1-5; D might be TRBD1 (6 bases). Per germline, CDR1 SGDLS and CDR2 YYNGEE. There are 15 residues in the CDR3. The ends were cut back, 5 bases at V and 3 bases at J, with 15 bases in the middle.

The chain recombines TRBV6-5 with TRBJ1-5; possible D gene TRBD1, 6 bases. CDR1 and CDR2 from the germline V gene are MNHEY and SVGAGI. Trimming cost V 5 bases and J 5 bases, with 16 bases left between them. This CDR3 is built from 15 residues. The CDR3 coding sequence is TGTGCCAGCAGTCGGAGCCCCAGGGGAGATCAGCCCCAGCATTTT. Amino acids: CASSRSPRGDQPQHF.

This clone was seen a single time. V usage is TRBV15 and J usage is TRBJ1-3; possibly TRBD1 for D (6 bases). V lost 6 bases and J lost 4, with 10 bases in between. This CDR3 has 13 residues. CDR1 is LNHNV and CDR2 is YYDKDF in the germline V gene (reference sequence). The CDR3 coding sequence is TGTGCCACCAGTGCTGACAGGGGAAACACCATATATTTT. The encoded protein is CATSADRGNTIYF.

In this sample, this clone turned up many times. This chain links TRBV9 with TRBJ2-1, with 7 bases aligning to TRBD1. V was pared by 3 bases and J by 3 bases, with 3 bases of the junction left unmatched. This CDR3 spans 14 amino acids. The germline gives CDR1 SGDLS, CDR2 YYNGEE. The CDR3 protein is CASSARDSYNEQFF. CDR3 DNA: TGTGCCAGCAGCGCCCGGGACAGCTACAATGAGCAGTTCTTC. Based on the CDR3 plus reference TRBV9 and TRBJ2-1, the full variable domain is DSGVTQTPKHLITATGQRVTLRCSPRSGDLSVYWYQQSLDQGLQFLIQYYNGEERAKGNILERFSAQQFPDLHSELNLSSLELGDSALYFCASSARDSYNEQFFGPGTRLTVL.

The rearrangement joins TRBV11-2 to TRBJ1-3; D remains ambiguous. Trimming cost V 4 bases and J 5 bases, with 6 bases left between them. The CDR3 length is 12 residues. The germline V gene has CDR1 SGHAT and CDR2 FQNNGV. The DNA of the CDR3 is TGTGCCAGCAGCTCTGGCAGAAACACCATATATTTT. Protein product: CASSSGRNTIYF.

The chain has TRBV7-2 and TRBJ2-2, with D possibly TRBD1 on 6 matching bases. V shed 5 bases and J shed 3 bases, with 13 bases lying between them. Germline V gene sequence: CDR1 SGHTA, CDR2 FQGNSA. CDR3 length: 15 amino acids. The CDR3 loop is CASSTPGQDTGELFF. The CDR3 DNA sequence: TGTGCCAGCAGCACGCCGGGACAAGACACCGGGGAGCTGTTTTTT.

The chain combines TRBV7-2 with TRBJ1-5, with TRBD1 identical over 9 bases. Germline CDR1 SGHTA, CDR2 FQGNSA. Trimming removed 2 bases from V and 4 bases from J; junction bases left unmatched: 6. The CDR3 extends over 16 amino acids. CDR3 region: CASSLRTGAPNQPQHF. In nucleotides, the CDR3 is TGTGCCAGCAGCTTACGGACAGGGGCACCAAATCAGCCCCAGCATTTT.

This clone has a single count. The J gene is TRBJ2-3, the V gene TRBV6-4, with a tentative D call TRBD1 (6 bases). The CDR3 has 16 amino acids. Germline lookup yields CDR1 MRHNA and CDR2 SNTAGT. With 0 bases removed from V and 4 bases from J, the gap between germline ends came to 14 bases. CDR3 region: CASSDSARGGPDTQYF. For the CDR3, the DNA is TGTGCCAGCAGTGACTCGGCCCGTGGGGGCCCAGATACGCAGTATTTT.

The chain uses TRBV9 and TRBJ2-1; D is undetermined. Per germline, CDR1 SGDLS and CDR2 YYNGEE. V lost 3 bases to trimming and J lost 12 bases, with 16 bases between them. The CDR3 is 13 amino acids. Here the CDR3 reads CASSASHPSVQFF. The CDR3 nucleotides are TGTGCCAGCAGCGCCTCCCACCCCAGCGTGCAGTTCTTC.

The V gene is TRBV19, the J gene TRBJ2-3; the match to TRBD1 covers 7 bases. V was clipped by 6 bases and J by 8 bases; unmatched bases: 5. Looked up from germline, CDR1 is LNHDA and CDR2 is SQIVND (reference sequence). CDR3 size: 12 residues. CDR3: CASSDPGGTQYF. The CDR3 coding sequence is TGTGCCAGTAGCGACCCAGGGGGTACGCAGTATTTT.

The chain carries TRBV10-3 and TRBJ2-4; D is possibly TRBD1 (6 bases). CDR1 is ENHRY and CDR2 is SYGVKD in the germline V gene. The V end was cut by 3 bases, the J end by 7 bases, with 10 bases between. The CDR3 has 13 residues. The CDR3 nucleotides are TGTGCCATCAGTGAATCAGGGGAGAACATTCAGTACTTC. Amino acid sequence: CAISESGENIQYF.

The J gene is TRBJ2-7, the V gene TRBV18, with TRBD1 matching 7 bases. Unmatched junction bases numbered 9, after V lost 0 bases and J lost 7 bases. This CDR3 is 15 amino acids long. CDR1 is KGHSH and CDR2 is LQKENI in the germline V gene. The CDR3 sequence: CASSPPITAGGEQYF. The CDR3 region has the DNA TGTGCCAGCTCACCACCGATTACCGCAGGGGGTGAGCAGTACTTC.

This clone has a handful of counts. The CDR3 spells CASSFLGQGKSNSPLHF. The CDR3 bases are TGTGCCAGCAGTTTCCTGGGACAGGGAAAGTCTAATTCACCCCTCCACTTT. The genes are TRBV27 and TRBJ1-6; 9 bases are a match to TRBD1. In germline, CDR1 is MNHEY, CDR2 SMNVEV (reference sequence). The CDR3 is 17 residues long. V dropped 3 bases and J dropped 6; count of bases not matched to a gene: 9.

J is TRBJ2-4 and V is TRBV7-2; TRBD2 aligns across 7 bases. After removal of 4 bases from V and 1 base from J, the junction contained 10 bases not matched to a gene. Looked up from germline, CDR1 is SGHTA and CDR2 is FQGNSA. CDR3 length: 17 amino acids. The CDR3 protein is CASSSQVGGTAKNIQYF. The CDR3 bases are TGTGCCAGCAGCTCCCAGGTGGGGGGGACCGCCAAAAACATTCAGTACTTC.

The gene calls are TRBV23-1 and TRBJ2-7; the D gene is possibly TRBD1 (6 bases). TRBV23-1 is sorted into the ORF group, with uncertain function. V lost 1 base, J lost 5 bases, and 15 bases lay in between. CDR3 size: 15 residues. This chain's CDR3 is CASSQFTWGQHEQYF. The CDR3 nucleotides are TGCGCCAGCAGTCAATTTACTTGGGGGCAGCACGAGCAGTACTTC.

The V gene is TRBV28, the J gene TRBJ2-7, with 12 bases lining up with TRBD1. The CDR3 extends over 13 amino acids. V gave up 10 bases and J gave up 7 bases; unmatched junction bases: 8. Germline V CDR1 and CDR2: MDHEN, SYDVKM. The CDR3: CATGGQGAREQYF. CDR3 bases: TGTGCCACCGGGGGACAGGGGGCTCGGGAGCAGTACTTC.

In its sample, this clone was seen a few times. The chain combines TRBV3-1 (or the pseudogene TRBV3-2) with TRBJ1-1; D is unresolved. The V and J ends lost 3 bases and 4 bases respectively, with 9 bases between them. CDR3 length equals 13 residues. Germline V CDR1 and CDR2: LGHDT, YNNKEL (reference sequence). The CDR3 DNA follows: TGTGCCAGCAGCCAGGGGAGTTTCACTGAAGCTTTCTTT. It encodes CASSQGSFTEAFF.

The chain couples TRBV4-1 to TRBJ1-5; D uncertain. The CDR3 consists of 13 residues. Germline V gene lookup returns CDR1 MGHRA and CDR2 YSYEKL. V shed 1 base and J shed 5 bases, with 6 bases lying between them. The DNA for the CDR3 is TGCGCCAGCAGCCAAGCAGTTGATCAGCCCCAGCATTTT. Amino acid sequence: CASSQAVDQPQHF.

The chain combines TRBV4-3 with TRBJ1-5; no clear D. From germline, CDR1 is LGHNA and CDR2 YSLEER. The CDR3 length is 14 residues. The ends were cut back, 4 bases at V and 3 bases at J, with 10 bases in the middle. This CDR3 is CASSPPGNNQPQHF. The CDR3 nucleotides read TGCGCCAGCAGCCCCCCGGGTAACAATCAGCCCCAGCATTTT.

This clone was seen a handful of times. V and J are TRBV2 and TRBJ2-1; TRBD2 matches at 8 bases. Losses at the gene ends were 6 bases for V and 8 bases for J; bases not matched to a gene: 9. Germline lookup yields CDR1 SNHLY and CDR2 FYNNEI. This CDR3 spans 14 amino acids. CDR3 residues: CASRFGSGSDEQFF. The CDR3 DNA reads as TGTGCCAGCAGGTTCGGGAGCGGGAGCGATGAGCAGTTCTTC.

This rearrangement joins TRBV7-3 to TRBJ2-2, with TRBD2 identical over 7 bases. CDR3 length equals 15 residues. Per the germline V gene, CDR1 is SGHTA and CDR2 is FQGTGA. V was pared by 2 bases and J by 6 bases, with 6 bases of the junction left unmatched. CDR3 amino acids: CASSLDAGVAGELFF. CDR3 DNA: TGTGCCAGCAGCTTAGATGCGGGAGTCGCCGGGGAGCTGTTTTTT.

The V call is TRBV5-1, the J call TRBJ2-1, with 8 bases identical to TRBD1. The CDR3 consists of 15 residues. Germline CDR1 SGHRS, CDR2 YFSETQ. The junction had 4 bases not matched to a gene; V was cut back by 0 bases and J by 5 bases. The DNA of the CDR3 is TGCGCCAGCAGCTTGGGGGCAGGGGGCCACAATGAGCAGTTCTTC. Its protein product is CASSLGAGGHNEQFF.

V and J are TRBV7-2 and TRBJ1-5; 8 bases fit TRBD1. Germline CDR1 is SGHTA and CDR2 is FQGNSA. The CDR3 is 14 residues long. After removal of 10 bases from V and 7 bases from J, the junction contained 12 bases not matched to a gene. The CDR3 protein is CATRSQGENQPQHF. CDR3 DNA sequence: TGTGCCACCCGATCACAGGGGGAAAACCAGCCCCAGCATTTT.

This clone was counted a single time. The chain combines TRBV5-6 with TRBJ2-1; no reliable D call. V was clipped by 4 bases and J by 4 bases, with 3 bases between them. The CDR3 extends over 11 amino acids. CDR1 is SGHDT and CDR2 is YYEEEE in the germline V gene. In DNA, the CDR3 is TGTGCCAGCAGCCTTTACAATGAGCAGTTCTTC. Its translation: CASSLYNEQFF. Combining the CDR3 with reference TRBV5-6 and TRBJ2-1 gives the whole variable domain DAGVTQSPTHLIKTRGQQVTLRCSPKSGHDTVSWYQQALGQGPQFIFQYYEEEERQRGNFPDRFSGHQFPNYSSELNVNALLLGDSALYLCASSLYNEQFFGPGTRLTVL.

In DNA form, the CDR3 reads TGTGCCAGCAGCCAAGACTGCCGATCCGGGACATCCGTAGTGGCGCAGTATTTT. Translating it yields CASSQDCRSGTSVVAQYF. The chain uses TRBV3-1 (or the pseudogene TRBV3-2) and TRBJ2-3; tentative D call: TRBD1 (6 bases). CDR1 and CDR2 (germline): LGHDT, YNNKEL (reference sequence). The CDR3 contains 18 residues. V was pared by 0 bases and J by 10 bases, with 26 bases between.

The chain joins TRBV6-6 to TRBJ1-4, with unresolved D. Germline V lookup: CDR1 MNHNY, CDR2 SVGAGI (reference sequence). Trimming stripped 2 bases from V and 13 bases from J, with 14 bases between. The length of the CDR3 is 13 residues. This chain's CDR3 is CASSYLWVQALFF. Written as DNA, the CDR3 is TGTGCCAGCAGTTACCTCTGGGTCCAGGCACTGTTTTTT.

The rearrangement joins TRBV12-3 or TRBV12-4 to TRBJ2-7; D is uncertain. Trimming shortened V by 4 bases and J by 2 bases, and 9 bases separated the two germline ends. The CDR3 is 13 residues long. The CDR3 region is CASSSERTYEQYF. Written as DNA, the CDR3 is TGTGCCAGCAGTTCTGAGAGGACCTACGAGCAGTACTTC.

This clone appeared once. Written as DNA, the CDR3 is TGTGCCAGCAGCGCTTTCCAGGGGTTCTACGAGCAGTACTTC. Translation: CASSAFQGFYEQYF. The rearrangement links TRBV9 to TRBJ2-7; possibly TRBD1 for D (6 bases). Germline assignment: CDR1 SGDLS and CDR2 YYNGEE. V was pared by 3 bases and J by 3 bases, with 13 bases between. CDR3 length: 14 amino acids.

The chain is built from TRBV19 and TRBJ2-7, with D possibly matching TRBD2 (6 bases). This CDR3 region has 13 residues. Germline CDR1 reads LNHDA; CDR2 reads SQIVND (reference sequence). Trimming left V 5 bases short and J 3 bases short, with 11 bases between. In DNA, the CDR3 is TGTGCCAGTAGTGCGGGGCCCTTCTACGAGCAGTACTTC. Amino acids: CASSAGPFYEQYF.